This T cell receptor beta chain is drawn from a study of blood T cell repertoires in COVID-19. Whole-study context: The United States, Italy and Spain supplied acute and convalescent COVID-19 samples.

Per the original methods: Nucleated cell counts were estimated from reference gene primer amplification. The table came from immunoSEQ multiplex PCR; TCRdb's copy has only in-frame clones and leaves some out. V, J and clone size reflect that table, while D and trimming were determined from the DNA. The sample has 300,000 to 450,000 clones, about 90% seen once; the top ten hold approximately 1%. Living in 20 to 30 US areas, the participants were between about 18 and 100 years of age. Participants had their cohort set by participant-reported clinical history. Sample: PBMCs or T cells enriched from blood (not recorded which). This clonotype was sampled from a woman in her 30s who had been exposed to COVID-19.

CDR3 amino acids: CAWNGQGNQPQHF. The CDR3 DNA follows: TGTGCCTGGAACGGACAGGGCAATCAGCCCCAGCATTTT. The V and J genes are TRBV30 and TRBJ1-5; TRBD1 agrees at 7 bases. Germline loops: CDR1 GTSNPN, CDR2 SVGIG (reference sequence). The CDR3 length is 13 residues. Unmatched junction bases numbered 2, after V lost 4 bases and J lost 2 bases.